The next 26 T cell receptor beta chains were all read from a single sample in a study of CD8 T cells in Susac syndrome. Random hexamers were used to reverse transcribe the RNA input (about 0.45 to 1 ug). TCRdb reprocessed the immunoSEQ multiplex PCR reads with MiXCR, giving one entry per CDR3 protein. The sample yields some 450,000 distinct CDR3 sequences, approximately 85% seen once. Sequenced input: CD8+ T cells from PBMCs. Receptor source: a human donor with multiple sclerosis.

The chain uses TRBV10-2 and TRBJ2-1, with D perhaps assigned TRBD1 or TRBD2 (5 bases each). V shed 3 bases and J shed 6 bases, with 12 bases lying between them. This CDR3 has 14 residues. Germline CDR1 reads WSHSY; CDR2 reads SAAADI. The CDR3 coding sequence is TGCGCCAGCAGTGAAACCGGGGCGTTCAATGAGCAGTTCTTC. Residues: CASSETGAFNEQFF.

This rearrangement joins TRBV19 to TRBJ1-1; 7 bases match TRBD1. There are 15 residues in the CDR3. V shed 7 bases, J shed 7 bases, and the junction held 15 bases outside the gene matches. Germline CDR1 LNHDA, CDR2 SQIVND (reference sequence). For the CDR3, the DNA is TGTGCCAGTACCATTCTGGAGGGGGCGGGGAGTGAAGCTTTCTTT. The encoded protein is CASTILEGAGSEAFF. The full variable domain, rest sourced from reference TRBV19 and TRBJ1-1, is DGGITQSPKYLFRKEGQNVTLSCEQNLNHDAMYWYRQDPGQGLRLIYYSQIVNDFQKGDIAEGYSVSREKKESFPLTVTSAQKNPTAFYLCASTILEGAGSEAFFGQGTRLTVV.

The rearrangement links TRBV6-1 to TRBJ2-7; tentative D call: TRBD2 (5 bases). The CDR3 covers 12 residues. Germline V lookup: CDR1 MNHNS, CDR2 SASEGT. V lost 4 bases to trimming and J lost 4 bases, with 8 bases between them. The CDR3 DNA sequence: TGTGCCAGCAGTGGGGAGAATTACGAGCAGTACTTC. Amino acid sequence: CASSGENYEQYF.

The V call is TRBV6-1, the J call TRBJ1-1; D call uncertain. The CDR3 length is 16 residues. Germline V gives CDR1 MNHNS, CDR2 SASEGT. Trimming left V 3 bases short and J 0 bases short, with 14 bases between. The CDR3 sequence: CASSERHAVMNTEAFF. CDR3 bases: TGTGCCAGCAGTGAGAGACACGCCGTAATGAACACTGAAGCTTTCTTT.

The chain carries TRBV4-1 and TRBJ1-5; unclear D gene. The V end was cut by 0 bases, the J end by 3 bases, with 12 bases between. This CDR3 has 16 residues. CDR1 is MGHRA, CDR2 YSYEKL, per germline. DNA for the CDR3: TGCGCCAGCAGCCAAGATCGGTATCTCCCCAATCAGCCCCAGCATTTT. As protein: CASSQDRYLPNQPQHF.

The CDR3 sequence is CASSLWAGPNTGELFF. DNA of the CDR3: TGTGCCAGCAGCTTATGGGCAGGGCCGAACACCGGGGAGCTGTTTTTT. J is TRBJ2-2 and V is TRBV7-8, with D possibly TRBD1 on 5 matching bases. The V gene lost 2 bases and the J gene lost 0 bases, with 10 bases spanning the gap. The CDR3 totals 16 residues. Per the germline V gene, CDR1 is SGHVS and CDR2 is FQNEAQ.

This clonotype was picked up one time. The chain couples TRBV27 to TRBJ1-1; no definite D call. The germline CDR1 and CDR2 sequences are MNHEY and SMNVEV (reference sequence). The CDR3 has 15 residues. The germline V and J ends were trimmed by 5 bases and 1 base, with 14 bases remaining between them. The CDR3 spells CASSLSPRTNTEAFF. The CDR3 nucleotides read TGTGCCAGCAGTCTCTCTCCAAGGACGAACACTGAAGCTTTCTTT.

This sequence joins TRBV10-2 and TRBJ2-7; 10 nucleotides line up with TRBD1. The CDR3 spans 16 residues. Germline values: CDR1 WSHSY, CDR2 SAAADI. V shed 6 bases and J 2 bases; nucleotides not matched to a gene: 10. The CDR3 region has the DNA TGCGCCAGCAGCGATCCTACCGGGACAGGGGCCTACGAGCAGTACTTC. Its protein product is CASSDPTGTGAYEQYF.

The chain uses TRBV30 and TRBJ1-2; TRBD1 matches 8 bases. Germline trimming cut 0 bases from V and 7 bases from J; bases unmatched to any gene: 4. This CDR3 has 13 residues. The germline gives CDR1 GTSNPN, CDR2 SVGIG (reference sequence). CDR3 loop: CAWSVGRGLGYTF. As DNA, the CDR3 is TGTGCCTGGAGTGTTGGCAGGGGGCTTGGCTACACCTTC.

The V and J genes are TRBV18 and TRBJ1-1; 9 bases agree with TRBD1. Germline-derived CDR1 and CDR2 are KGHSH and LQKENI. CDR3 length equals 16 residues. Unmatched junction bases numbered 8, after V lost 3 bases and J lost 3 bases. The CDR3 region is CASSPPDRGGDTEAFF. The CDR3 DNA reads TGTGCCAGCTCACCCCCGGACAGGGGAGGTGACACTGAAGCTTTCTTT.

Here the CDR3 reads CASSIGPENQPQHF. DNA of the CDR3: TGTGCCAGTAGTATCGGGCCAGAGAATCAGCCCCAGCATTTT. The V and J genes are TRBV19 and TRBJ1-5; unclear D gene. The V gene's germline CDR1 is LNHDA and CDR2 SQIVND (reference sequence). V was pared by 3 bases and J by 4 bases, with 10 bases between. This CDR3 region has 14 residues.

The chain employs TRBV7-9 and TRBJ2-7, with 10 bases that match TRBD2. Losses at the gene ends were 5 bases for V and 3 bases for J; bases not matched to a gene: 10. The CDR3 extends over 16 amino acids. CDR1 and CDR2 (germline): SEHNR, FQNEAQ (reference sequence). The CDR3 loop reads CASSESPGLADYEQYF. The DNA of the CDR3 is TGTGCCAGCAGCGAAAGCCCTGGACTAGCGGACTACGAGCAGTACTTC.

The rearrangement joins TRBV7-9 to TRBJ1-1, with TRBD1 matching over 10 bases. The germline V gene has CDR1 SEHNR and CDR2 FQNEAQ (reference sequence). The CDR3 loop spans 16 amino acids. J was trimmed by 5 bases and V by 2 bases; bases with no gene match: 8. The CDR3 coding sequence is TGTGCCAGCAGCTTACCCAGGACAGGGGGAGGGACTGAAGCTTTCTTT. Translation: CASSLPRTGGGTEAFF.

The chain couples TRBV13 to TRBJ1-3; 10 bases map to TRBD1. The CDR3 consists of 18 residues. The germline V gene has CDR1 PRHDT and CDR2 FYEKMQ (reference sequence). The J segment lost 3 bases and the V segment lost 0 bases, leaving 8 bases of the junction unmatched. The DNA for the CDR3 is TGTGCCAGCAGCTTAGGCCTCGGGGGACAGGGGCTTGGAAACACCATATATTTT. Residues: CASSLGLGGQGLGNTIYF.

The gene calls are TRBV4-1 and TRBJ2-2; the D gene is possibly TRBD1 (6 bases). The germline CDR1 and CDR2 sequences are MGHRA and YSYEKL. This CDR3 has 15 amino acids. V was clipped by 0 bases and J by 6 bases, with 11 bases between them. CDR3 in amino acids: CASSQEQGGPGELFF. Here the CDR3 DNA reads TGCGCCAGCAGCCAAGAACAGGGTGGGCCCGGGGAGCTGTTTTTT.

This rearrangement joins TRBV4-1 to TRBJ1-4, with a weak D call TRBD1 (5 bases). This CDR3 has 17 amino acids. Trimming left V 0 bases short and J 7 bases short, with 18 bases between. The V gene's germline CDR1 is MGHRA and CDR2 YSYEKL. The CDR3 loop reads CASSQDSRVSGREKLFF. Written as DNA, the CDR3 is TGCGCCAGCAGCCAAGACAGCCGGGTCTCGGGACGTGAAAAACTGTTTTTT.

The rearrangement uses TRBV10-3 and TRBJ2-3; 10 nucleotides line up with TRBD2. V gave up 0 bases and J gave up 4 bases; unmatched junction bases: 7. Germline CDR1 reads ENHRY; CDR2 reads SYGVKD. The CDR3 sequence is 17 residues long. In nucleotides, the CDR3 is TGTGCCATCAGTGAGTCGAGTCTAGCGGGGGTGTCAGATACGCAGTATTTT. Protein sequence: CAISESSLAGVSDTQYF.

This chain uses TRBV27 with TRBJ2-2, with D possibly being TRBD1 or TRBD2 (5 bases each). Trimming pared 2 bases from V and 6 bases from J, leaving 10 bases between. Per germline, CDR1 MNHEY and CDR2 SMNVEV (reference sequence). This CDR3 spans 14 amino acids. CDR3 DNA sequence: TGTGCCAGCAGTTTAGGGGGTTTCGCCGGGGAGCTGTTTTTT. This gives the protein CASSLGGFAGELFF.

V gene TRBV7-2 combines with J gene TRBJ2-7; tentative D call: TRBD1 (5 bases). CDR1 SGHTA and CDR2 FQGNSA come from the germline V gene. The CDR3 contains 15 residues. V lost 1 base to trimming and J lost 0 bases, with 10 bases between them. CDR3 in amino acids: CASSLVQGSSYEQYF. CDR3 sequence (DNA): TGTGCCAGCAGCTTAGTTCAGGGCAGCTCCTACGAGCAGTACTTC.

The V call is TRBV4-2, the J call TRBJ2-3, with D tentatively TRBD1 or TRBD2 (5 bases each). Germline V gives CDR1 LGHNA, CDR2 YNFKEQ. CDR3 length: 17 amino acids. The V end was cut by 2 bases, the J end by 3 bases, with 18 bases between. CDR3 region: CASSQRLRQWETDTQYF. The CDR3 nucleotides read TGTGCCAGCAGCCAACGTCTTCGACAGTGGGAGACAGATACGCAGTATTTT.

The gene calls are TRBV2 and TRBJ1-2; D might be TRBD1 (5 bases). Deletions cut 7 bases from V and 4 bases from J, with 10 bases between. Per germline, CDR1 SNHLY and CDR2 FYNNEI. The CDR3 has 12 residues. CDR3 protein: CASTAGPYGYTF. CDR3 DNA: TGTGCCAGCACGGCGGGGCCCTATGGCTACACCTTC.

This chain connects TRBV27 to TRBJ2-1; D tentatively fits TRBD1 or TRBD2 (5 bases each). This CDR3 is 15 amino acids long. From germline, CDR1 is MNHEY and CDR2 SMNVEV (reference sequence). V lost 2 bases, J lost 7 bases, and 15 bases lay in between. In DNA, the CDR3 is TGTGCCAGCAGTTTAGATGGGGGATCATGGAATGAGCAGTTCTTC. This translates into CASSLDGGSWNEQFF.

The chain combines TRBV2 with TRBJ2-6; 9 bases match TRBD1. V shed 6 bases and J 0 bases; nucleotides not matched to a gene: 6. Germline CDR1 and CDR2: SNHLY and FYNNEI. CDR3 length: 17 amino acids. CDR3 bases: TGTGCCAGCAGCGCCGGGACAGGGCCCTCTGGGGCCAACGTCCTGACTTTC. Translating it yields CASSAGTGPSGANVLTF.

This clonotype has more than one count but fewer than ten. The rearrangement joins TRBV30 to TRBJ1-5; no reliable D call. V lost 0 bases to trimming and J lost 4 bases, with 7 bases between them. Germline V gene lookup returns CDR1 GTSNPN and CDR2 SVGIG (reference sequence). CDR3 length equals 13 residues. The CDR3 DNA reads TGTGCCTGGAGTGTCTGGGGAAATCAGCCCCAGCATTTT. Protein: CAWSVWGNQPQHF.

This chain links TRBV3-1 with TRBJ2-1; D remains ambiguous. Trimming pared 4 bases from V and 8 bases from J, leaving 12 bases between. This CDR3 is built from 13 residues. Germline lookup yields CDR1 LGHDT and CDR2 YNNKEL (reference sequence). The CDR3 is CASSLMGRDEQFF. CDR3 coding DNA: TGTGCCAGCAGCCTCATGGGCCGGGATGAGCAGTTCTTC.

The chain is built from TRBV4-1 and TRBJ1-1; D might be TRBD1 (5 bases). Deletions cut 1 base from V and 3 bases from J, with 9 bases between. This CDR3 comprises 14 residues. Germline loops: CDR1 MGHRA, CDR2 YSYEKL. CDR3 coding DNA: TGCGCCAGCAGCCAAGTGAAGGGGTACACTGAAGCTTTCTTT. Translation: CASSQVKGYTEAFF.